This T cell receptor beta chain emerged from a study of technical replicates of blood from several donors. The germline gives CDR1 MNHEY, CDR2 SMNVEV (reference sequence). The V end was cut by 2 bases, the J end by 4 bases, with 8 bases between. The CDR3 covers 13 residues. Sequencing used immunoSEQ multiplex PCR; TCRdb keeps in-frame clones, though not all of them. The table records tens of thousands of clones, around 86% of them present only once. The clonotype originates from a human donor in good health. Some clones in this sample may be carry-over from other donors' samples. The specimen was PBMCs. V usage is TRBV27 and J usage is TRBJ1-2, with TRBD1 as a possible D gene (5 bases). The CDR3: CASSLEQGYGYTF. CDR3 nucleotides: TGTGCCAGCAGTTTAGAGCAGGGCTATGGCTACACCTTC.